The 28 T cell receptor beta chains below were found in one sample sequenced in a study of shared clonotypes between healthy human individuals. Using immunoSEQ multiplex PCR, the repertoire was profiled, and TCRdb retains in-frame clones only, with some absent. The table includes some 1.1 million clones, approximately 80% detected once. The sequencing sample was made of memory CD4+ T cells from PBMCs. Subset noted: CD45RA-negative fraction. These receptors were obtained from a man in his late teens or twenties in good health. Some clones in this sample may be carry-over from other donors' samples.

This chain links TRBV6-6 with TRBJ1-5; D is undetermined. The CDR3 consists of 13 residues. The V end lost 5 bases, the J end lost 7 bases, and 12 bases lay between the germline ends. Germline CDR1 reads MNHNY; CDR2 reads SVGAGI (reference sequence). This chain's CDR3 is CASSSALGQPQHF. CDR3 sequence (DNA): TGTGCCAGCAGTAGCGCCCTCGGGCAGCCCCAGCATTTT.

Points on this clone: This sample also contains other DNA sequences that code for the same CDR3. The chain recombines TRBV5-1 with TRBJ1-1; D is possibly TRBD1 (5 bases). Germline assignment: CDR1 SGHRS and CDR2 YFSETQ. Trimming took 1 base from V and 0 from J, leaving 10 bases between them. The CDR3 loop spans 15 amino acids. The CDR3 nucleotides read TGCGCCAGCAGCTTGTTGGGGGGTTTGAACACTGAAGCTTTCTTT. This translates into CASSLLGGLNTEAFF.

The rearrangement joins TRBV5-1 to TRBJ2-7; no definite D call. Germline loops: CDR1 SGHRS, CDR2 YFSETQ. The ends were cut back, 0 bases at V and 6 bases at J, with 7 bases in the middle. The CDR3 length is 12 residues. CDR3 in DNA: TGCGCCAGCAGCTTGGGAGAGCTCGAGCAGTACTTC. Translating gives CASSLGELEQYF.

Concerning this clone itself: At one end, the junction sequence differs from germline, possibly due to a read error. Different DNA sequences within this sample yield the same CDR3. The chain couples TRBV5-6 to TRBJ1-1; a possible D gene is TRBD1 (5 bases). CDR1 is SGHDT, CDR2 YYEEEE, per germline. CDR3 size: 14 residues. CDR3 DNA sequence: TGTGCCAGCAGCTTGGGGGGACCGGATCCTGAGGCTTTCTTT. Translated, it gives CASSLGGPDPEAFF.

Of note for this clone: The sample has other DNA sequences that encode this CDR3 too. The chain links TRBV28 to TRBJ1-2; no firm D call. V was pared by 2 bases and J by 5 bases, with 6 bases between. The CDR3 covers 12 residues. CDR1 MDHEN and CDR2 SYDVKM come from the germline V gene. CDR3 DNA: TGTGCCAGCAGTTTACGAGGTTATGGCTACACCTTC. Amino acids: CASSLRGYGYTF.

This rearrangement joins TRBV5-1 to TRBJ2-5; no clear D gene. There are 16 residues in the CDR3. V was clipped by 1 base and J by 5 bases, with 18 bases between them. From germline, CDR1 is SGHRS and CDR2 YFSETQ. The CDR3 spells CASSLIPTQRMETQYF. The CDR3 DNA is TGCGCCAGCAGCTTGATACCGACTCAACGTATGGAGACCCAGTACTTC.

This chain links TRBV28 with TRBJ2-7, with 10 bases matching TRBD2. Losses at the gene ends were 9 bases for V and 6 bases for J; bases not matched to a gene: 8. Germline values: CDR1 MDHEN, CDR2 SYDVKM. This CDR3 has 13 residues. The CDR3 DNA follows: TGTGCCAGTAAGCTAGCGGGAGCCGGCGAGCAGTACTTC. This gives the protein CASKLAGAGEQYF.

The J gene is TRBJ2-7, the V gene TRBV7-2; tentatively, D is TRBD1 (7 bases). There are 13 residues in the CDR3. Germline V gene data show CDR1 as SGHTA and CDR2 as FQGNSA. Trimming shortened V by 6 bases and J by 7 bases, and 16 bases separated the two germline ends. CDR3 nucleotide sequence: TGTGCCAGCAGTTCACAGGGGACTCGGGAGCAGTACTTC. Its translation is CASSSQGTREQYF.

This clone was seen only once. CDR3 bases: TGTGCCATCAGTGTAAACGGGGCTGCGGCTTTCTTT. Translation gives CAISVNGAAAFF. V and J are TRBV10-3 and TRBJ1-1; maybe TRBD1 (5 bases). Trimming left V 4 bases short and J 11 bases short, with 14 bases between. CDR3 length: 12 residues. Germline V CDR1 and CDR2: ENHRY, SYGVKD.

This sequence joins TRBV4-2 and TRBJ2-7; 7 nucleotides line up with TRBD1. Germline loops: CDR1 LGHNA, CDR2 YNFKEQ. The junction had 6 bases not matched to a gene; V was cut back by 4 bases and J by 6 bases. The CDR3 length is 13 residues. The CDR3 loop reads CASSRNTGAEQYF. The CDR3 DNA is TGTGCCAGCAGCCGGAATACAGGGGCCGAGCAGTACTTC.

In this sample, this clone turned up a few times. The sample contains more than one DNA sequence encoding this CDR3. This rearrangement joins TRBV10-2 to TRBJ1-5, with 8 positions matching TRBD1. With V trimmed by 6 bases and J by 7 bases, 5 bases remained unmatched. CDR1 WSHSY and CDR2 SAAADI come from the germline V gene. This CDR3 contains 13 residues. The CDR3 here is CASRGQGGQPQHF. For the CDR3, the DNA is TGCGCCAGCAGAGGACAGGGCGGGCAGCCCCAGCATTTT.

The CDR3 DNA reads TGTGCCAGCAGCTTGCCCGGGACAGGGGCTGGAAACACCATATATTTT. It is translated as CASSLPGTGAGNTIYF. J is TRBJ1-3 and V is TRBV13, with 10 nucleotides matching TRBD1. CDR3 size: 16 residues. Germline trimming cut 3 bases from V and 2 bases from J; bases unmatched to any gene: 4. Germline CDR1 and CDR2: PRHDT and FYEKMQ (reference sequence).

This chain uses TRBV7-9 with TRBJ2-1, with 9 bases fitting TRBD2. This CDR3 is built from 17 residues. The V gene end was trimmed by 5 bases and the J gene end by 3 bases; junction bases not matched to a gene: 11. The V gene's germline CDR1 is SEHNR and CDR2 FQNEAQ (reference sequence). In DNA, the CDR3 is TGTGCCAGCAGCGAGTTCGCTAGCGGGACTAACTACAATGAGCAGTTCTTC. This encodes CASSEFASGTNYNEQFF.

This clone was found a few times. The sample carries other DNA sequences with the same CDR3. The chain uses TRBV28 and TRBJ1-2; 7 nucleotides agree with TRBD1. Germline CDR1 is MDHEN and CDR2 is SYDVKM. Trimming took 6 bases from V and 4 from J; bases not matched to a gene: 2. The CDR3 has 12 residues. CDR3 sequence (DNA): TGTGCCAGCAGCCGGGACAGCTATGGCTACACCTTC. Its protein product is CASSRDSYGYTF.

The chain uses TRBV5-8 and TRBJ1-2; 9 positions agree with TRBD1. Per the germline V gene, CDR1 is SGHTS and CDR2 is YDEGEE. The trim removed 0 bases at V and 13 bases at J, leaving 10 bases unmatched. The CDR3 sequence is 14 residues long. CDR3 nucleotide sequence: TGTGCCAGCAGCTTGGGGGACAGGGACGGTGGGTGCACCTTC. Translated: CASSLGDRDGGCTF.

CDR3 region: CASSPERGGRYEQFF. The CDR3 coding sequence is TGTGCCAGCAGCCCCGAGCGGGGTGGGAGGTATGAGCAGTTCTTC. The chain has TRBV7-3 and TRBJ2-1; 7 nucleotides line up with TRBD2. Losses at the gene ends were 5 bases for V and 8 bases for J; bases not matched to a gene: 12. Germline values: CDR1 SGHTA, CDR2 FQGTGA. This CDR3 has 15 amino acids. The variable domain in full, with the rest retrieved from reference TRBV7-3 and TRBJ2-1, is GAGVSQTPSNKVTEKGKYVELRCDPISGHTALYWYRQSLGQGPEFLIYFQGTGAADDSGLPNDRFFAVRPEGSVSTLKIQRTERGDSAVYLCASSPERGGRYEQFFGPGTRLTVL.

The sample holds one count of this clone. The same CDR3 can be traced to other DNA sequences in this sample. The chain uses TRBV5-1 and TRBJ1-1, with D unclear. Germline-derived CDR1 and CDR2 are SGHRS and YFSETQ. The CDR3 runs to 13 residues. Trimming stripped 2 bases from V and 0 bases from J, with 5 bases between. CDR3 protein: CASSLEVNTEAFF. CDR3 nucleotides: TGCGCCAGCAGCTTAGAGGTGAACACTGAAGCTTTCTTT.

CDR3 amino acids: CASSSVEGAEAFF. In DNA form, the CDR3 reads TGTGCCAGCAGCAGCGTTGAGGGCGCTGAAGCTTTCTTT. V usage is TRBV6-6 and J usage is TRBJ1-1; D is ambiguous. This CDR3 contains 13 residues. The V and J ends lost 6 bases and 6 bases respectively, with 14 bases between them. Germline CDR1 is MNHNY and CDR2 is SVGAGI (reference sequence).

The CDR3 is CASSLAGRFYEQYF. The CDR3 DNA is TGTGCCAGCAGCTTGGCCGGACGGTTCTACGAGCAGTACTTC. J is TRBJ2-7 and V is TRBV5-8; D remains ambiguous. Deletions cut 0 bases from V and 3 bases from J, with 10 bases between. Germline V gives CDR1 SGHTS, CDR2 YDEGEE. This CDR3 region has 14 residues.

This chain connects TRBV5-1 to TRBJ1-5; D is unresolved. The CDR3 length is 15 residues. Trimming stripped 5 bases from V and 0 bases from J, with 12 bases between. Looked up from germline, CDR1 is SGHRS and CDR2 is YFSETQ. CDR3 sequence reads: CASRLGVTSNQPQHF. CDR3 in DNA: TGCGCCAGCAGACTTGGGGTTACTAGCAATCAGCCCCAGCATTTT.

As for this clone: This sample also contains other DNA sequences that code for the same CDR3. This chain connects TRBV28 to TRBJ1-2; D is possibly TRBD1 (5 bases). The CDR3 totals 13 residues. Trimming took 2 bases from V and 5 from J, leaving 9 bases between them. Germline lookup yields CDR1 MDHEN and CDR2 SYDVKM. Here the CDR3 DNA reads TGTGCCAGCAGTTTAAATCAGGGATATGGCTACACCTTC. Its protein is CASSLNQGYGYTF.

This clone was detected only a few times. The chain has TRBV7-9 and TRBJ2-5; a possible D gene is TRBD2 (6 bases). Germline values: CDR1 SEHNR, CDR2 FQNEAQ (reference sequence). V lost 2 bases to trimming and J lost 4 bases, with 17 bases between them. This CDR3 is 16 amino acids long. In DNA, the CDR3 is TGTGCCAGCAGCTTAAGGTCTCAGGAGGGTCGAGAGACCCAGTACTTC. Its translation: CASSLRSQEGRETQYF.

J is TRBJ2-1 and V is TRBV7-2, with TRBD2 matching 8 bases. The CDR3 sequence is 19 residues long. Unmatched junction bases numbered 12, after V lost 2 bases and J lost 0 bases. The V gene's germline CDR1 is SGHTA and CDR2 FQGNSA. The CDR3 sequence: CASSLTGSSGRISYNEQFF. In DNA form, the CDR3 reads TGTGCCAGCAGCTTAACAGGGTCTAGCGGGCGGATCTCCTACAATGAGCAGTTCTTC. The full variable domain, completed using reference TRBV7-2 and TRBJ2-1, is GAGVSQSPSNKVTEKGKDVELRCDPISGHTALYWYRQSLGQGLEFLIYFQGNSAPDKSGLPSDRFSAERTGGSVSTLTIQRTQQEDSAVYLCASSLTGSSGRISYNEQFFGPGTRLTVL.

V and J are TRBV29-1 and TRBJ1-4, with 8 bases lining up with TRBD1. The CDR3 totals 15 residues. Germline V gene data show CDR1 as SQVTM and CDR2 as ANQGSEA. The V segment lost 5 bases and the J segment 2 bases; nucleotides outside the gene matches: 7. The CDR3 is CSVSGTGSTNEKLFF. The CDR3 DNA follows: TGCAGCGTTTCCGGGACAGGAAGCACTAATGAAAAACTGTTTTTT.

This clone was observed a handful of times. The chain joins TRBV7-9 to TRBJ1-1, with a weak D call TRBD1 (6 bases). V lost 2 bases, J lost 5 bases, and 12 bases lay in between. This CDR3 spans 14 amino acids. Germline CDR1 reads SEHNR; CDR2 reads FQNEAQ (reference sequence). CDR3 amino acids: CASSLSQGKTEAFF. For the CDR3, the DNA is TGTGCCAGCAGCTTAAGTCAGGGGAAGACTGAAGCTTTCTTT. The whole variable domain, filled in from reference TRBV7-9 and TRBJ1-1, reads DTGVSQNPRHKITKRGQNVTFRCDPISEHNRLYWYRQTLGQGPEFLTYFQNEAQLEKSRLLSDRFSAERPKGSFSTLEIQRTEQGDSAMYLCASSLSQGKTEAFFGQGTRLTVV.

The rearrangement links TRBV7-2 to TRBJ1-2, with D tentatively TRBD1 (5 bases). The V gene's germline CDR1 is SGHTA and CDR2 FQGNSA. Between the trimmed V and J ends, which lost 3 bases and 4 bases, there was a span of 12 bases. The CDR3 covers 14 residues. The CDR3 loop reads CASSFQGGAYGYTF. CDR3 DNA sequence: TGTGCCAGCAGCTTCCAGGGTGGGGCCTATGGCTACACCTTC.

This clone has just one count. This chain connects TRBV25-1 to TRBJ2-7; tentative D call: TRBD2 (6 bases). The CDR3 sequence is 15 residues long. CDR1 is MGHDK, CDR2 SYGVNS, per germline. V dropped 1 base and J dropped 4 bases, with 14 bases sitting between them. The CDR3 reads CASSESTSSRYEQYF. DNA of the CDR3: TGTGCCAGCAGTGAATCAACTAGCTCGAGGTACGAGCAGTACTTC.

The rearrangement links TRBV6-6 to TRBJ2-7; D assignment may be TRBD1 or TRBD2 (6 bases each). V was cut by 6 bases and J by 3 bases, with 15 bases left in between. Germline CDR1 reads MNHNY; CDR2 reads SVGAGI (reference sequence). The CDR3 extends over 14 amino acids. The CDR3 DNA reads as TGTGCCAGCAGGGCGGGACAAGGAAACTACGAGCAGTACTTC. Its translation: CASRAGQGNYEQYF.